This T cell receptor beta chain appears in the sequencing data of a study of blood T cell repertoires in COVID-19. CDR1 is GTSNPN, CDR2 SVGIG, per germline (reference sequence). The ends were cut back, 0 bases at V and 3 bases at J, with 8 bases in the middle. This CDR3 has 13 amino acids. TCRdb's copy holds only in-frame clones and misses some; the assay was immunoSEQ multiplex PCR. Of approximately 230,000 clones in the sample, more than 65% were seen once. V is TRBV30 and J is TRBJ1-1; D not certain. The sample taken for sequencing was peripheral blood. The receptor was derived from a woman aged 40-49 years with active or convalescent COVID-19. Written as DNA, the CDR3 is TGTGCCTGGAGTGTAGAGACATACACTGAAGCTTTCTTT. As protein: CAWSVETYTEAFF. Using reference TRBV30 and TRBJ1-1 for the parts outside the CDR3, the full variable domain is SQTIHQWPATLVQPVGSPLSLECTVEGTSNPNLYWYRQAAGRGLQLLFYSVGIGQISSEVPQNLSASRPQDRQFILSSKKLLLSDSGFYLCAWSVETYTEAFFGQGTRLTVV.